The 27 T cell receptor beta chains below all came from one sample that was sequenced in a study of OX40 agonist ivuxolimab in advanced cancers. Assay: immunoSEQ multiplex PCR; the TCRdb copy retains only in-frame clones and omits some. The sample includes 60,000 to 75,000 clones, 83% of them seen just once. Sequenced here: CD4+ or CD8+ T cells sorted from blood, sampled in a trial of the OX40 agonist ivuxolimab. Every receptor here comes from an adult with an advanced solid tumor such as melanoma, head and neck, liver or kidney cancer.

The V call is TRBV14, the J call TRBJ2-7; 9 nucleotides line up with TRBD1. Germline lookup yields CDR1 SGHDN and CDR2 FVKESK. CDR3 size: 16 residues. V lost 2 bases, J lost 1 base, and 6 bases stayed unmatched. This CDR3 is CASSQKGTGPSYEQYF. The CDR3 DNA is TGTGCCAGCAGCCAAAAGGGGACAGGGCCTTCCTACGAGCAGTACTTC.

The rearrangement joins TRBV27 to TRBJ2-1; 14 bases are shared with TRBD2. The CDR3 sequence is 17 residues long. The V and J ends lost 2 bases and 8 bases, in that order; junction bases with no gene match: 8. Per the germline V gene, CDR1 is MNHEY and CDR2 is SMNVEV (reference sequence). This chain's CDR3 is CASSLQTSGGVKDEQFF. In DNA form, the CDR3 reads TGTGCCAGCAGTTTACAGACTAGCGGGGGGGTCAAGGATGAGCAGTTCTTC.

The sample holds one count of this clone. The chain combines TRBV18 with TRBJ2-5, with 8 bases aligning to TRBD2. Germline CDR1 and CDR2: KGHSH and LQKENI. This CDR3 has 18 residues. Unmatched junction bases numbered 13, after V lost 2 bases and J lost 2 bases. The CDR3 nucleotides read TGTGCCAGCTCACCAACAGGGAAGACTAGCGACCAGCAAGAGACCCAGTACTTC. Protein sequence: CASSPTGKTSDQQETQYF.

V usage is TRBV5-6 and J usage is TRBJ1-3; D is unresolved. CDR1 is SGHDT, CDR2 YYEEEE, per germline. The CDR3 spans 15 residues. V lost 5 bases and J 0 bases, leaving 12 bases between the germline ends. The CDR3 coding sequence is TGTGCCAGCAGGGTACGCGCCGGCTCTGGAAACACCATATATTTT. Its protein is CASRVRAGSGNTIYF.

The chain has TRBV6-5 and TRBJ1-2; no reliable D call. The CDR3 consists of 13 residues. CDR1 and CDR2 from the germline V gene are MNHEY and SVGAGI. The germline V and J ends were trimmed by 2 bases and 4 bases, with 8 bases remaining between them. The CDR3 protein is CASSYVAGYGYTF. In DNA, the CDR3 is TGTGCCAGCAGTTACGTCGCGGGCTATGGCTACACCTTC.

For the CDR3, the DNA is TGTGCCATCAGTGAATTGGACAGGACACGGGGGGTCCTCCACTTT. This sequence encodes CAISELDRTRGVLHF. The chain is built from TRBV10-3 and TRBJ1-6; TRBD1 matches 7 bases. The CDR3 is 15 amino acids. The V and J ends lost 3 bases and 15 bases, in that order; junction bases with no gene match: 14. From germline, CDR1 is ENHRY and CDR2 SYGVKD.

A few counts support this clone. The CDR3 loop reads CASSDSGPSTDTQYF. The CDR3 bases are TGTGCCAGCAGTGACTCGGGTCCGAGCACAGATACGCAGTATTTT. The chain carries TRBV6-4 and TRBJ2-3; D is undetermined. V was cut by 0 bases and J by 0 bases, with 7 bases left in between. The CDR3 is made up of 15 amino acids. The V gene's germline CDR1 is MRHNA and CDR2 SNTAGT.

This chain links TRBV7-8 with TRBJ1-2, with D possibly matching TRBD1 (6 bases). This CDR3 spans 13 amino acids. Trimming left V 5 bases short and J 5 bases short, with 12 bases between. Germline loops: CDR1 SGHVS, CDR2 FQNEAQ. The CDR3 spells CASSPGGRYGYTF. The DNA for the CDR3 is TGTGCCAGCAGCCCCGGGGGCAGGTATGGCTACACCTTC.

The chain joins TRBV6-1 to TRBJ2-7, with TRBD2 identical over 8 bases. Germline trimming cut 4 bases from V and 5 bases from J; bases unmatched to any gene: 10. Germline CDR1 reads MNHNS; CDR2 reads SASEGT. The CDR3 extends over 15 amino acids. CDR3: CASSGTWTSRNEQYF. CDR3 bases: TGTGCCAGCAGTGGGACGTGGACTAGCAGAAACGAGCAGTACTTC.

This chain links TRBV5-8 with TRBJ1-1; TRBD1 agrees at 7 bases. Trimming took 2 bases from V and 2 from J; bases not matched to a gene: 3. CDR3 length equals 14 residues. CDR1 SGHTS and CDR2 YDEGEE come from the germline V gene. In DNA, the CDR3 is TGTGCCAGCAGCTTCAACAGGGGCAACACTGAAGCTTTCTTT. This encodes CASSFNRGNTEAFF.

In this sample, this clone turned up once. The chain recombines TRBV20-1 with TRBJ2-5; D uncertain. The CDR3 is 11 amino acids. V lost 6 bases to trimming and J lost 7 bases, with 12 bases between them. Germline CDR1 is DFQATT and CDR2 is SNEGSKA (reference sequence). The CDR3 protein is CSAVPLGTQYF. For the CDR3, the DNA is TGCAGTGCCGTGCCCTTGGGGACCCAGTACTTC.

This chain uses TRBV15 with TRBJ2-7; D gene uncertain. This CDR3 is built from 13 residues. Trimming took off 0 bases at V and 7 bases at J, with 10 bases between the two ends. The V gene's germline CDR1 is LNHNV and CDR2 YYDKDF (reference sequence). CDR3 loop: CATSRDLRQEQYF. As DNA, the CDR3 is TGTGCCACCAGCAGAGATCTTCGGCAGGAGCAGTACTTC.

This clone has just one count. The V gene is TRBV21-1, the J gene TRBJ2-2; the D call in the table, TRBD1, was not verified against the DNA. TRBV21-1 is given as a pseudogene. The CDR3 is made up of 18 amino acids. CDR3 DNA: TGTGCCAGCAGCAAAGAGTACGGGACAGAGGTTAACACCGGGGAGCTGTTTTTT. Protein sequence: CASSKEYGTEVNTGELFF.

This clone was counted only a few times. V is TRBV19 and J is TRBJ2-7, with D maybe TRBD1 (7 bases). V was pared by 3 bases and J by 2 bases, with 14 bases between. Germline CDR1 reads LNHDA; CDR2 reads SQIVND (reference sequence). The CDR3 has 15 residues. The CDR3: CASSILSGGTYEQYF. The CDR3 coding sequence is TGTGCCAGTAGTATCCTGTCAGGGGGGACCTACGAGCAGTACTTC.

The chain links TRBV11-2 to TRBJ1-2, with 10 positions matching TRBD1. Germline V CDR1 and CDR2: SGHAT, FQNNGV. The CDR3 extends over 15 amino acids. V was pared by 3 bases and J by 8 bases, with 9 bases of the junction left unmatched. The CDR3, as DNA: TGTGCCAGCAGCTTGGCCGGGGACAGGGGACGGGGCTACACCTTC. It encodes CASSLAGDRGRGYTF.

V usage is TRBV29-1 and J usage is TRBJ2-7, with 8 bases that match TRBD1. CDR3 length equals 16 residues. Germline V gene lookup returns CDR1 SQVTM and CDR2 ANQGSEA. V was clipped by 1 base and J by 3 bases; unmatched bases: 11. The CDR3 nucleotides read TGCAGCGTTGAAGCCCTAGCAGGGGGCGCCCACTACGAGCAGTACTTC. Amino acid sequence: CSVEALAGGAHYEQYF.

This chain connects TRBV19 to TRBJ1-2, with 8 bases aligning to TRBD1. Germline-derived CDR1 and CDR2 are LNHDA and SQIVND (reference sequence). With 1 base clipped from V and 5 bases from J, the junction kept 9 bases outside the gene matches. The CDR3 has 16 amino acids. CDR3 sequence: CASSIAPSRGLYGYTF. In DNA form, the CDR3 reads TGTGCCAGTAGTATAGCCCCGTCCAGGGGGCTTTATGGCTACACCTTC.

The chain uses TRBV5-5 and TRBJ1-6, with 7 bases lining up with TRBD1. Per the germline V gene, CDR1 is SGHKS and CDR2 is YYEKEE (reference sequence). With V trimmed by 5 bases and J by 7 bases, 6 bases remained unmatched. The CDR3 is 14 amino acids. CDR3 sequence reads: CASRTGQQNSPLHF. CDR3 nucleotide sequence: TGTGCCAGCAGAACGGGACAGCAGAATTCACCCCTCCACTTT.

The chain joins TRBV7-9 to TRBJ2-7; possibly TRBD1 for D (5 bases). This CDR3 comprises 12 residues. CDR1 is SEHNR, CDR2 FQNEAQ, per germline (reference sequence). Trimming took 1 base from V and 10 from J, leaving 11 bases between them. The DNA for the CDR3 is TGTGCCAGCAGCTTAGTGGGCCAGGGACAGTACTTC. Translation gives CASSLVGQGQYF.

This rearrangement joins TRBV7-8 to TRBJ2-7, with unresolved D. This CDR3 is built from 14 residues. CDR1 and CDR2 (germline): SGHVS, FQNEAQ. V was trimmed by 1 base and J by 2 bases, leaving 9 bases between them. The CDR3 spells CASSLGPTAYEQYF. CDR3 sequence (DNA): TGTGCCAGCAGCTTAGGGCCTACAGCCTACGAGCAGTACTTC.

This chain uses TRBV7-6 with TRBJ1-3; no clear D. V was clipped by 1 base and J by 1 base, with 14 bases between them. Germline assignment: CDR1 SGHVS and CDR2 FNYEAQ. The CDR3 spans 17 residues. Written as DNA, the CDR3 is TGTGCCAGCAGCTTAGGAAGAGGGCAGCTATCTGGAAACACCATATATTTT. Translation gives CASSLGRGQLSGNTIYF.

The chain employs TRBV2 and TRBJ1-5; TRBD1 matches 7 bases. This CDR3 has 15 amino acids. The V gene end was trimmed by 6 bases and the J gene end by 4 bases; junction bases not matched to a gene: 9. CDR1 is SNHLY, CDR2 FYNNEI, per germline. In DNA form, the CDR3 reads TGTGCCAGCAGGAATCAGGGGGGTGGGAATCAGCCCCAGCATTTT. As protein: CASRNQGGGNQPQHF.

This clone is a singleton in its sample. V and J are TRBV19 and TRBJ1-5, with D possibly matching TRBD1 (5 bases). CDR1 LNHDA and CDR2 SQIVND come from the germline V gene (reference sequence). This CDR3 is 14 amino acids long. Trimming removed 3 bases at V and 10 bases at J, with 16 bases between. The CDR3 reads CASSMLGDPGPQHF. The CDR3 region has the DNA TGTGCCAGTAGTATGTTAGGGGACCCGGGACCCCAGCATTTT.

The rearrangement links TRBV2 to TRBJ1-5; no firm D call. CDR3 length equals 15 residues. Germline-derived CDR1 and CDR2 are SNHLY and FYNNEI. The V and J ends lost 7 bases and 0 bases respectively, with 13 bases between them. DNA for the CDR3: TGTGCCAGCAACCGTTCCCCAAATAGCAATCAGCCCCAGCATTTT. Amino acid sequence: CASNRSPNSNQPQHF.

In the case of this clone: The junction differs from germline at one of its ends, possibly a read error. The chain carries TRBV5-1 and TRBJ1-4, with D perhaps matching TRBD1 (6 bases). The germline CDR1 and CDR2 sequences are SGHRS and YFSETQ. The CDR3 runs 14 residues. CDR3 residues: CASRLDRSNEKLFF. The DNA of the CDR3 is TGCGCCAGCAGATTGGACAGAAGTAATGAAAAACTGTTTTTT.

The chain uses TRBV29-1 and TRBJ2-3; possible D gene TRBD1, 6 bases. V lost 5 bases to trimming and J lost 3 bases, with 18 bases between them. Germline V gene sequence: CDR1 SQVTM, CDR2 ANQGSEA. This CDR3 spans 15 amino acids. CDR3 amino acids: CSVQRGGVKTDTQYF. The DNA for the CDR3 is TGCAGCGTTCAGAGAGGGGGTGTTAAGACAGATACGCAGTATTTT.

A few counts support this clone. The chain combines TRBV25-1 with TRBJ2-1; perhaps D is TRBD1 or TRBD2 (5 bases each). CDR1 and CDR2 from the germline V gene are MGHDK and SYGVNS. V lost 11 bases and J 4 bases, leaving 12 bases between the germline ends. The CDR3 is 12 residues long. The CDR3, as DNA: TGTGCCGCGTCAGGGAGTTACAATGAGCAGTTCTTC. Protein sequence: CAASGSYNEQFF.